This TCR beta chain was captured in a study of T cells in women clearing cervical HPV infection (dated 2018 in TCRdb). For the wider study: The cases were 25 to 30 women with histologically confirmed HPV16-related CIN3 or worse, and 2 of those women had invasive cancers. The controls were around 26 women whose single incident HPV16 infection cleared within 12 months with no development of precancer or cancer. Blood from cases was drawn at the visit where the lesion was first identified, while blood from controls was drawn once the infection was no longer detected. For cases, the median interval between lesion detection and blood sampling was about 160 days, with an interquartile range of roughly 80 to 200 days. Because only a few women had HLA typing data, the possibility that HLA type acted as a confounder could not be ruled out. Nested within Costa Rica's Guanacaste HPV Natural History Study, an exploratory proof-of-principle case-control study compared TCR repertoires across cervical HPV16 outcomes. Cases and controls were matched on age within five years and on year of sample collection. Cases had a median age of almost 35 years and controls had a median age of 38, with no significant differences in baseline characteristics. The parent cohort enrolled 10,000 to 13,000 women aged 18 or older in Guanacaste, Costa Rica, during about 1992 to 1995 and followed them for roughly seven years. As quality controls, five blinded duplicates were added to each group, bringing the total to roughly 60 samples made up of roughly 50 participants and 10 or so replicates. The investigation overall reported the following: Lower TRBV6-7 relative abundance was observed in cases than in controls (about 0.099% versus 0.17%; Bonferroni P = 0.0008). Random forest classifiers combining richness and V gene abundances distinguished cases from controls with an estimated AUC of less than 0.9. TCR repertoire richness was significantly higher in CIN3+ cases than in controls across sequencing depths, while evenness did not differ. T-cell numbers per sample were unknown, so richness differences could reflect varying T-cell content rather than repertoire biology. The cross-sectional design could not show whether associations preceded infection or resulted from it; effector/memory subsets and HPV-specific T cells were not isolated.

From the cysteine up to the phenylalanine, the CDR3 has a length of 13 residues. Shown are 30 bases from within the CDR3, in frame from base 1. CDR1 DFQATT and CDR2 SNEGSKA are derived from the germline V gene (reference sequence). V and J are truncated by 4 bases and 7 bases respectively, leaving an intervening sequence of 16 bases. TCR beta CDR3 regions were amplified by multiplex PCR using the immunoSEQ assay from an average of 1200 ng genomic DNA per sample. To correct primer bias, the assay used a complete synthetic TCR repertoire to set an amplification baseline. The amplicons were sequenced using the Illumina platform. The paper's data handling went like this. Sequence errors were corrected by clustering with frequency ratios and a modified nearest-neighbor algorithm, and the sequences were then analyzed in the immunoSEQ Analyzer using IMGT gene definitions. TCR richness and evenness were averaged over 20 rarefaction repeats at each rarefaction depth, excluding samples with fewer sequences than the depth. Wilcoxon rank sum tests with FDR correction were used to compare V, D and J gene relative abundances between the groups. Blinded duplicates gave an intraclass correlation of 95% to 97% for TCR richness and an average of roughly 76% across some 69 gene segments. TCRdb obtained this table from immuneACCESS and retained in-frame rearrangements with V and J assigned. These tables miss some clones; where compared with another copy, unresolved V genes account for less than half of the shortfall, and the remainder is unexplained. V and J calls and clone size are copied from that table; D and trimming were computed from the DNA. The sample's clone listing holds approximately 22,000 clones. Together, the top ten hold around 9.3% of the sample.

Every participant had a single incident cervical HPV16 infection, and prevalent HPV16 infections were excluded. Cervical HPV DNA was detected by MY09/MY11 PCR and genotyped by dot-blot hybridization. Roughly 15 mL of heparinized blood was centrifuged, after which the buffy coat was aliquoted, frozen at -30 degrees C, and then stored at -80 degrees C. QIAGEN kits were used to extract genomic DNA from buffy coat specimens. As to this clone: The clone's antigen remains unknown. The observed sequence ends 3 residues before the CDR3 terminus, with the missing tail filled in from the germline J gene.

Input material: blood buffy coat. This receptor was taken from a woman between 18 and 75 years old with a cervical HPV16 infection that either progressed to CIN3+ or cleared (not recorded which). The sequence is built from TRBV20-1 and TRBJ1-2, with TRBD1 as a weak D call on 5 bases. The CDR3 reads CSATDPGQGGYTF. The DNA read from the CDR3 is TGCAGTGCTACAGACCCAGGTCAGGGTGGC.